This T cell receptor beta chain was captured by sequencing in a study of blood T cell repertoires in COVID-19. Sequencing was performed with immunoSEQ multiplex PCR; in TCRdb, only in-frame clones are kept and a portion is missing. The sample has 45,000 to 65,000 clones, approximately 89% seen once. This CDR3 is 17 amino acids long. V lost 4 bases and J lost 0; bases outside the gene matches: 5. Germline CDR1 is SGHVS and CDR2 is FQNEAQ. This TCR was recovered from a man aged 55 to 70 with active COVID-19. The sample comprised peripheral blood. V gene TRBV7-8 combines with J gene TRBJ2-3, with 12 positions matching TRBD2. The CDR3 reads CASSSKGTSGSTDTQYF. The DNA for the CDR3 is TGTGCCAGCAGCTCCAAAGGGACTAGCGGGAGCACAGATACGCAGTATTTT.